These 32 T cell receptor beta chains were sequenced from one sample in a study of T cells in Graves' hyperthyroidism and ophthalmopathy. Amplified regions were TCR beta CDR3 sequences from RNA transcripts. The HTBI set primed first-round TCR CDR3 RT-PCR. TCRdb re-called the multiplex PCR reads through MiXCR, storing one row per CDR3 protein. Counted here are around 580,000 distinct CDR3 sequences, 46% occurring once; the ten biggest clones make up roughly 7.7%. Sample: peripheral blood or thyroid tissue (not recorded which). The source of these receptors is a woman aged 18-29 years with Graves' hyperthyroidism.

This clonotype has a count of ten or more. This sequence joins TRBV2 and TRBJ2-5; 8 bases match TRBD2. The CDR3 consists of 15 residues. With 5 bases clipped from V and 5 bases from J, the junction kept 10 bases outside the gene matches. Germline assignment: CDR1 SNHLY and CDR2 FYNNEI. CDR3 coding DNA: TGTGCCAGCAGTCCGGGACTAGAGCTCGCGGAGACCCAGTACTTC. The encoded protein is CASSPGLELAETQYF.

The CDR3: CASSVDQGMTYEQYF. In nucleotides, the CDR3 is TGTGCCAGCAGCGTAGACCAGGGGATGACCTACGAGCAGTACTTC. V usage is TRBV9 and J usage is TRBJ2-7; the D gene is possibly TRBD1 (6 bases). Germline lookup yields CDR1 SGDLS and CDR2 YYNGEE. The CDR3 has 15 residues. The V end lost 0 bases, the J end lost 2 bases, and 12 bases lay between the germline ends.

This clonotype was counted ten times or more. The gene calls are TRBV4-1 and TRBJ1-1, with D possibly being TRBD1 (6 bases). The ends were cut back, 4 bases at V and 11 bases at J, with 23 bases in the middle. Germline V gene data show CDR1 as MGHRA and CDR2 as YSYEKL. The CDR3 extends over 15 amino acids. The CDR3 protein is CASSRPELGGFVAFF. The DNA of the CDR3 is TGCGCCAGCAGCCGGCCAGAACTAGGGGGATTCGTGGCTTTCTTT.

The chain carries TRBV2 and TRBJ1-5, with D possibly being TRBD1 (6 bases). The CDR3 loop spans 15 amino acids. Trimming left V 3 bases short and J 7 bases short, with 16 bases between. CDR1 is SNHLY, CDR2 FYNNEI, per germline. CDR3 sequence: CASSDAPGGDQPQHF. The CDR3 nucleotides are TGTGCCAGCAGTGACGCCCCCGGGGGCGACCAGCCCCAGCATTTT.

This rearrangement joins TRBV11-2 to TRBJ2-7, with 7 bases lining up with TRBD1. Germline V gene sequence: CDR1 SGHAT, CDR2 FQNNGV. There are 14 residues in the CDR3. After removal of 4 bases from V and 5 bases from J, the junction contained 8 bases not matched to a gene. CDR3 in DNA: TGTGCCAGCAGCTCAGACAGGGTCGACGACGAGCAGTACTTC. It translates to CASSSDRVDDEQYF.

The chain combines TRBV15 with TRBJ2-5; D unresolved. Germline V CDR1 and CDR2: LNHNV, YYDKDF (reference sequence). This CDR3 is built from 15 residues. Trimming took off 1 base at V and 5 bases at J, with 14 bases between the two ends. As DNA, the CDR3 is TGTGCCACCAGCAGAGTTCGTACGGTGTCGGAGACCCAGTACTTC. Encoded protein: CATSRVRTVSETQYF.

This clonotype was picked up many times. The DNA for the CDR3 is TGCAGCGTTGGAGAGGGACGTTCCTACGAGCAGTACTTC. It codes for CSVGEGRSYEQYF. The chain links TRBV29-1 to TRBJ2-7; D tentatively fits TRBD1 or TRBD2 (5 bases each). This CDR3 spans 13 amino acids. Deletions cut 4 bases from V and 1 base from J, with 11 bases between. Germline CDR1 and CDR2: SQVTM and ANQGSEA.

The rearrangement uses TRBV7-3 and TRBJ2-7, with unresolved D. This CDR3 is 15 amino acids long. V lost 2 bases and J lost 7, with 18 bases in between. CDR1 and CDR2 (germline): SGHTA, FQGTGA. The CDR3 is CASSLGFRSYNEQYF. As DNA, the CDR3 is TGTGCCAGCAGCTTAGGTTTCAGATCCTACAATGAGCAGTACTTC.

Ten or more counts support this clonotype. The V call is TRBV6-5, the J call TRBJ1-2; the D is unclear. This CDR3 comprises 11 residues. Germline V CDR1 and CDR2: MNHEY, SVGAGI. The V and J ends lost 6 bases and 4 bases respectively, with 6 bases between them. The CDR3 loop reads CASRTAYGYTF. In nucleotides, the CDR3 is TGTGCCAGCAGGACCGCCTATGGCTACACCTTC.

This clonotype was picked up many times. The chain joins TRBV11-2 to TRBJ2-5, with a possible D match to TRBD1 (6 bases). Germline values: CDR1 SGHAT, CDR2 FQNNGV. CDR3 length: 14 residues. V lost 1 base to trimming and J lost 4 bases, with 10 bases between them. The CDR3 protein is CASSLGSRGETQYF. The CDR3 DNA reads TGTGCCAGCAGCTTAGGATCCAGGGGAGAGACCCAGTACTTC.

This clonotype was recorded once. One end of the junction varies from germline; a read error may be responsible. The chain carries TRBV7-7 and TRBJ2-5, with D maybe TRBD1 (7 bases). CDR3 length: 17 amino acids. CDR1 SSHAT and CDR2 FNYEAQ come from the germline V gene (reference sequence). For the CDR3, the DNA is TGTGCTAGCAGCGCCGGAGGGGCAGGGGGATACCAAGAGACCCAGTACTTC. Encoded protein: CASSAGGAGGYQETQYF.

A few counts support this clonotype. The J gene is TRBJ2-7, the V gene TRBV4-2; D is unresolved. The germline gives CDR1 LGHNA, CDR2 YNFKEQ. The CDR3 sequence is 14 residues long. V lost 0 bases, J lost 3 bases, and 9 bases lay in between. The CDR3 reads CASSQERLRYEQYF. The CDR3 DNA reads TGTGCCAGCAGCCAAGAGAGACTTCGCTACGAGCAGTACTTC.

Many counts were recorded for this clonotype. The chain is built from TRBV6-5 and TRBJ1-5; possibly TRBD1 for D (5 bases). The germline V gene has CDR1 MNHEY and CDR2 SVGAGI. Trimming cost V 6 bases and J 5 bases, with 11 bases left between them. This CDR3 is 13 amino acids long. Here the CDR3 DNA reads TGTGCCAGCAGCAAACGGGGGGATCAGCCCCAGCATTTT. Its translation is CASSKRGDQPQHF.

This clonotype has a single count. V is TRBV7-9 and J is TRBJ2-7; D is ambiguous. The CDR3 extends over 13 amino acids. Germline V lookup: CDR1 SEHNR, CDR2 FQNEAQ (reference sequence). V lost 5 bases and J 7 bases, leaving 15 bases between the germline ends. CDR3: CASSVGFANEQYF. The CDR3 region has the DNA TGTGCCAGCAGCGTTGGTTTCGCTAATGAGCAGTACTTC.

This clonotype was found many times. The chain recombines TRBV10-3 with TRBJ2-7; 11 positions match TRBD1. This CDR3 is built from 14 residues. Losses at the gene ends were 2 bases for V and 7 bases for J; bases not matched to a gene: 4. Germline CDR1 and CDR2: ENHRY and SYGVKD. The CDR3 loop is CAISEGQGAREQYF. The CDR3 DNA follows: TGTGCCATCAGTGAGGGACAGGGGGCGCGGGAGCAGTACTTC.

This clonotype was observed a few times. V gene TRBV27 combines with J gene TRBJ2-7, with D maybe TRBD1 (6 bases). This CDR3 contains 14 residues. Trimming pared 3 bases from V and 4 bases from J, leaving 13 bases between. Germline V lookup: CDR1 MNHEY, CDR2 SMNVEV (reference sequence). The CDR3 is CASSFRGSGYEQYF. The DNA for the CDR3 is TGTGCCAGCAGTTTCAGGGGAAGTGGATACGAGCAGTACTTC.

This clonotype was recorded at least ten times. For the CDR3, the DNA is TGTGCCAGCAGCTTATGGACCACCGGGGAGCTGTTTTTT. Translating gives CASSLWTTGELFF. This chain links TRBV11-2 with TRBJ2-2, with unresolved D. V lost 2 bases and J lost 4, with 5 bases in between. Germline values: CDR1 SGHAT, CDR2 FQNNGV. The CDR3 runs to 13 residues.

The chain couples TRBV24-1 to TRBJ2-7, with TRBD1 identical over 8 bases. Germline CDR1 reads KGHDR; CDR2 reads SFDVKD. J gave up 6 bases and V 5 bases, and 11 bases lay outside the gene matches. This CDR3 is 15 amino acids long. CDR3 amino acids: CATSGTGTGASEQYF. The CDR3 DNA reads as TGTGCCACCAGTGGGACCGGGACAGGAGCATCCGAGCAGTACTTC.

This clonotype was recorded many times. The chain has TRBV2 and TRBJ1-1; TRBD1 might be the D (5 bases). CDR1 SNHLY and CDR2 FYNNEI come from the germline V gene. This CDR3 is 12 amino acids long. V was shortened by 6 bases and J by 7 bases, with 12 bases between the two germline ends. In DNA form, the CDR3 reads TGTGCCAGCAGCAGGGAGCGGGGTGAAGCTTTCTTT. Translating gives CASSRERGEAFF.

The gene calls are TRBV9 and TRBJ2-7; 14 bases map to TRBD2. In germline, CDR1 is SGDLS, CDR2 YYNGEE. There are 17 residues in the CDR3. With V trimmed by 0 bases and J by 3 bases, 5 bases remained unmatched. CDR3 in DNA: TGTGCCAGCAGCGTAGGGGGGACTAGCGGGAGTCACTACGAGCAGTACTTC. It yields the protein CASSVGGTSGSHYEQYF.

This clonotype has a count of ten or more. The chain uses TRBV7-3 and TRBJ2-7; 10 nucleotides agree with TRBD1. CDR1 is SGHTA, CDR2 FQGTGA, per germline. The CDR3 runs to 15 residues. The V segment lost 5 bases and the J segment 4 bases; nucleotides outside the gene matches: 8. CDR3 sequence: CASSLLPGQGYEQYF. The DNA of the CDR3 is TGTGCCAGCAGCCTACTCCCGGGACAGGGGTACGAGCAGTACTTC.

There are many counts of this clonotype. The CDR3 sequence: CASMRGGGYTF. The CDR3 bases are TGTGCCAGCATGAGGGGAGGAGGCTACACCTTC. The rearrangement joins TRBV2 to TRBJ1-2, with D maybe TRBD1 (5 bases). The CDR3 has 11 amino acids. In germline, CDR1 is SNHLY, CDR2 FYNNEI. Trimming took 7 bases from V and 8 from J, leaving 11 bases between them.

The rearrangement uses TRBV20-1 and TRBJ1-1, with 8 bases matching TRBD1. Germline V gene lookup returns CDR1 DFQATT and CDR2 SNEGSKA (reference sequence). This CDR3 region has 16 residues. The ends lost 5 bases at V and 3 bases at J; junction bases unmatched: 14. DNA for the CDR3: TGCAGTGCTGGAGGCAACCCGGACAGGGTGGACACTGAAGCTTTCTTT. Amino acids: CSAGGNPDRVDTEAFF.

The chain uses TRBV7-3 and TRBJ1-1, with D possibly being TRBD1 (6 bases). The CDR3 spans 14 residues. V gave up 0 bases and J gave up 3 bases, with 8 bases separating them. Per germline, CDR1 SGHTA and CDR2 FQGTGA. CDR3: CASSLTGAHTEAFF. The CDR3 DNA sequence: TGTGCCAGCAGCTTAACGGGGGCGCACACTGAAGCTTTCTTT.

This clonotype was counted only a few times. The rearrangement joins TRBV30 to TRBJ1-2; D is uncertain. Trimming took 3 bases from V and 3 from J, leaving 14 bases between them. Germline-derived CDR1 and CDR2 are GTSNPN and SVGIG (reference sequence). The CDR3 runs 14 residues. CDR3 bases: TGTGCCTGGAGGGCGGCAGAGACACACTATGGCTACACCTTC. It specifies CAWRAAETHYGYTF.

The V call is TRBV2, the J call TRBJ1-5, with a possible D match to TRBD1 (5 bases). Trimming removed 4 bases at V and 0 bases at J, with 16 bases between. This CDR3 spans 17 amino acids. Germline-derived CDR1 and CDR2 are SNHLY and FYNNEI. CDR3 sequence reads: CASSAVERGNSNQPQHF. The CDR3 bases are TGTGCCAGCAGTGCTGTAGAGAGGGGCAATAGCAATCAGCCCCAGCATTTT.

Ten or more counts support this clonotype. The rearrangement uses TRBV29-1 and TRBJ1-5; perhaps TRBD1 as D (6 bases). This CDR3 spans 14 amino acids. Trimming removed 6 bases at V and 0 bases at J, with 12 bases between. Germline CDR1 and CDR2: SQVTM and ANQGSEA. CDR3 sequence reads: CSVTTGNSNQPQHF. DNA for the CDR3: TGCAGCGTGACCACAGGGAATAGCAATCAGCCCCAGCATTTT.

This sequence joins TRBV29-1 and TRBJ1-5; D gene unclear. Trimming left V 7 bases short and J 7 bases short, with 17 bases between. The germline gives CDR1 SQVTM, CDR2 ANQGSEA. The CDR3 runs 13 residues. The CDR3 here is CSAERDYEQPQHF. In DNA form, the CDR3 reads TGCAGCGCCGAGCGGGATTACGAGCAGCCCCAGCATTTT.

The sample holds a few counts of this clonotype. The CDR3 DNA sequence: TGTGCCACCCGGACACGCATAGCCAATCAGCCCCAGCATTTT. The encoded protein is CATRTRIANQPQHF. This rearrangement joins TRBV6-5 to TRBJ1-5; D is possibly TRBD1 (5 bases). Trimming took 10 bases from V and 3 from J, leaving 16 bases between them. The germline V gene has CDR1 MNHEY and CDR2 SVGAGI. This CDR3 region has 14 residues.

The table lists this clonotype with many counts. The DNA for the CDR3 is TGCAGTGCTCGCCGTCCACTAGCGGGAGTCTACGAGCAGTACTTC. Residues: CSARRPLAGVYEQYF. This rearrangement joins TRBV20-1 to TRBJ2-7, with TRBD2 identical over 11 bases. The CDR3 is 15 amino acids. CDR1 is DFQATT and CDR2 is SNEGSKA in the germline V gene (reference sequence). J lost 3 bases, V lost 5 bases, and 9 bases had no gene match.

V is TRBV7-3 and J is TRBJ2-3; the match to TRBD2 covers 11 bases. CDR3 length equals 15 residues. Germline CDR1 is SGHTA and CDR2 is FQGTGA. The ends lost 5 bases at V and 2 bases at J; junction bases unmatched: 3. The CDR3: CASSLSGRATDTQYF. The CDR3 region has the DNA TGTGCCAGCAGCCTTAGCGGGAGGGCCACAGATACGCAGTATTTT. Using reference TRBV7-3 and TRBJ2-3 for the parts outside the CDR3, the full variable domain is GAGVSQTPSNKVTEKGKYVELRCDPISGHTALYWYRQSLGQGPEFLIYFQGTGAADDSGLPNDRFFAVRPEGSVSTLKIQRTERGDSAVYLCASSLSGRATDTQYFGPGTRLTVL.

CDR3 protein: CASSPPILVAKNIQYF. The CDR3 DNA is TGTGCCAGCAGCCCCCCGATTTTGGTAGCCAAAAACATTCAGTACTTC. The rearrangement joins TRBV7-9 to TRBJ2-4, with no clear D. The CDR3 spans 16 residues. The germline V gene encodes CDR1 SEHNR and CDR2 FQNEAQ (reference sequence). The V and J ends lost 5 bases and 0 bases respectively, with 14 bases between them.